The T cell receptor beta chain described here comes from a study of blood T cell repertoires in COVID-19. Study-wide context: Samples taken during acute and convalescent COVID-19 were collected in the United States, Italy and Spain. T cells, B-cell-depleted T cells, or PBMCs provided the cDNA or gDNA that served as material.

The method was immunoSEQ multiplex PCR; TCRdb's version includes in-frame clones alone and lacks a portion of them. The data contain around 50,000 clones, approximately 89% of them singletons. Germline V gives CDR1 KGHSH, CDR2 LQKENI. V was pared by 2 bases and J by 1 base, with 8 bases between. This CDR3 contains 15 residues. V and J are TRBV18 and TRBJ2-2; D call uncertain. This receptor was taken from a man aged 60 to 75 with active or convalescent COVID-19. The sample was peripheral blood. CDR3 in amino acids: CASSPESQNTGELFF. The CDR3 DNA reads as TGTGCCAGCTCACCAGAGTCCCAGAACACCGGGGAGCTGTTTTTT.